Listed below are T cell receptor beta chains from one sample, sequenced in a study of lymphopenia after photon versus proton radiotherapy. Clones were read by immunoSEQ multiplex PCR, and TCRdb kept only the in-frame ones, dropping some. The table records 35,000 to 45,000 clones, about 80% of them present only once. The sample here was peripheral blood, taken from a patient treated with proton-based radiotherapy. The origin of the receptors is a woman aged 70 to 79 with pancreatic cancer. The CDR3 runs from the conserved cysteine through the conserved F or W. The order of the fields is CDR3 length, clone size, J gene, V gene, CDR3 protein. Clone size appears in some rows only: once, few, many, or a class for an expanded clone.

13 | NA | TRBJ1-4 | TRBV5-5 | CASSLIGNEKLFF
17 | NA | TRBJ2-1 | TRBV7-2 | CASSFLAGGRSYNEQFF
15 | NA | TRBJ2-7 | TRBV5-1 | CASSLDPTSRSEQYF
14 | NA | TRBJ1-2 | TRBV7-9 | CASSLSPGVYGYTF
17 | NA | TRBJ1-4 | TRBV19 | CASTIPGLDITNEKLFF
14 | NA | TRBJ2-7 | TRBV28 | CASSVRASSYEQYF
15 | NA | TRBJ2-3 | TRBV7-9 | CASSLASGSTDTQYF
16 | NA | TRBJ2-1 | TRBV27 | CASSFRSGRAYNEQFF
13 | NA | TRBJ1-2 | TRBV28 | CASSLKVRGGYTF
16 | NA | TRBJ1-1 | TRBV28 | CASSLGTGEMNTEAFF
14 | NA | TRBJ1-1 | TRBV19 | CASSSGTGVTEAFF
13 | NA | TRBJ1-1 | TRBV29-1 | CSVEGGLNTEAFF
16 | NA | TRBJ2-1 | TRBV11-3 | CASSPRTSGRLNEQFF
14 | NA | TRBJ2-7 | TRBV18 | CASSQKGDRDEQYF
15 | NA | TRBJ2-5 | TRBV29-1 | CSAIRDRVLGETQYF
15 | NA | TRBJ1-5 | TRBV6-5 | CASSYSGGNNQPQHF
11 | NA | TRBJ2-1 | TRBV7-3 | CASSSSNEQFF
11 | NA | TRBJ2-7 | TRBV6-6 | CASLKGYEQYF
13 | few | TRBJ2-3 | TRBV27 | CASSFRESGTQYF
16 | NA | TRBJ2-4 | TRBV28 | CASRTAGLIAKNIQYF
18 | few | TRBJ2-7 | TRBV5-1 | CASSTNPRQGVSSYEQYF
15 | NA | TRBJ2-3 | TRBV11-2 | CASSLVGGLTDTQYF
15 | NA | TRBJ2-1 | TRBV7-7 | CASSRAGTGDNEQFF
16 | NA | TRBJ2-5 | TRBV7-3 | CASSSTGQGAPETQYF
14 | NA | TRBJ1-5 | TRBV19 | CASRTEYSNQPQHF
12 | NA | TRBJ2-2 | TRBV29-1 | CSVEDQSGELFF
15 | NA | TRBJ1-5 | TRBV19 | CASSGLGQGQQPQHF
15 | NA | TRBJ2-2 | TRBV19 | CASSPTSAGTGELFF
15 | NA | TRBJ1-1 | TRBV18 | CASSPPGSPNTEAFF
14 | NA | TRBJ2-1 | TRBV5-8 | CASSLDGTQLSQFF
14 | NA | TRBJ1-5 | TRBV10-2 | CASSDTGGDQPQHF
12 | NA | TRBJ1-1 | TRBV7-2 | CASSLDRPEAFF
15 | NA | TRBJ2-7 | TRBV28 | CASSLSIGGLYEQYF
16 | NA | TRBJ1-5 | TRBV28 | CASSLTGGTSNQPQHF
15 | NA | TRBJ2-1 | TRBV6-1 | CASSTSGRAENEQFF
14 | NA | TRBJ1-1 | TRBV28 | CASSLFSGNTEAFF
14 | few | TRBJ1-5 | TRBV19 | CASSTQAGNQPQHF
13 | NA | TRBJ2-7 | TRBV19 | CASSINREDEQYF
15 | NA | TRBJ2-1 | TRBV5-4 | CASSLSSGSFNEQFF
14 | few | TRBJ1-1 | TRBV11-2 | CASSLGRLNTEAFF
16 | NA | TRBJ1-2 | TRBV4-3 | CASSQDPDRDNYGYTF
13 | NA | TRBJ1-5 | TRBV27 | CASSRDREQPQHF
17 | NA | TRBJ2-7 | TRBV5-1 | CASSLNPGLAGGYEQYF
14 | NA | TRBJ1-2 | TRBV2 | CASSTPSQGQGHTF
15 | NA | TRBJ1-4 | TRBV28 | CASSLIKGQGEKLFF